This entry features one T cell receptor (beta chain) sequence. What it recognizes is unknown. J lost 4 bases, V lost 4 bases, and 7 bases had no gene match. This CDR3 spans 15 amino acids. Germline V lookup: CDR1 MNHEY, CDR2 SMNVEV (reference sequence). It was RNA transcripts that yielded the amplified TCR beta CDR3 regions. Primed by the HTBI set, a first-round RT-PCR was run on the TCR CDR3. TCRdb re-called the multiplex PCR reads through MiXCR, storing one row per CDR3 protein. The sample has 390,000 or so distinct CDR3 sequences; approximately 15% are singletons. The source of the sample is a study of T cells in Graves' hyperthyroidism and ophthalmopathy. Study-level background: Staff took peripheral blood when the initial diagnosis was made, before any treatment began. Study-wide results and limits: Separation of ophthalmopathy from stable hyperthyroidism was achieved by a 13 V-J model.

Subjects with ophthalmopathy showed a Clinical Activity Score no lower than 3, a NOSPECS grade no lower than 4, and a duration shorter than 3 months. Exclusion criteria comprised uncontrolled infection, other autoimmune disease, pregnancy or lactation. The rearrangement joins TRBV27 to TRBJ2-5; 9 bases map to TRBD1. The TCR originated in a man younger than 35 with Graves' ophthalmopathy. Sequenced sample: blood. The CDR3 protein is CASSWGVTGGETQYF. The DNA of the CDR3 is TGTGCCAGCAGTTGGGGGGTGACAGGGGGAGAGACCCAGTACTTC.